The 14 T cell receptor beta chains below come from one sample, sequenced in a study of T cell changes during pregnancy in multiple sclerosis. Measured with immunoSEQ multiplex PCR; TCRdb has only the in-frame clones, and not every one. This sample has approximately 40,000 clones, with around 90% found just once. Sequencing was performed on CD4+ T cells from peripheral blood mononuclear cells, taken after pregnancy. These receptors originate from a female donor in good health, enrolled as a control in a pregnancy study.

The chain employs TRBV27 and TRBJ2-1; a weak D match, TRBD2 (5 bases). Trimming left V 3 bases short and J 7 bases short, with 10 bases between. The germline V gene encodes CDR1 MNHEY and CDR2 SMNVEV (reference sequence). This CDR3 has 13 residues. The CDR3, as DNA: TGTGCCAGCAGTTTTGGACTTTCAAATGAGCAGTTCTTC. Translated, it gives CASSFGLSNEQFF.

The gene calls are TRBV5-1 and TRBJ2-6; a weak D match, TRBD2 (6 bases). The CDR3 loop spans 15 amino acids. The germline CDR1 and CDR2 sequences are SGHRS and YFSETQ. Trimming removed 2 bases from V and 0 bases from J, with 6 bases in between. As DNA, the CDR3 is TGCGCCAGCAGCTTCGGGAGCTCTGGGGCCAACGTCCTGACTTTC. It specifies CASSFGSSGANVLTF.

The chain links TRBV2 to TRBJ2-7; D call uncertain. Germline-derived CDR1 and CDR2 are SNHLY and FYNNEI. There are 14 residues in the CDR3. Trimming removed 6 bases at V and 0 bases at J, with 12 bases between. CDR3 region: CASRRYVSSYEQYF. The CDR3 DNA reads TGTGCCAGCAGGAGGTACGTTTCCTCCTACGAGCAGTACTTC.

The chain has TRBV19 and TRBJ1-1; 8 nucleotides agree with TRBD1. With 4 bases clipped from V and 5 bases from J, the junction kept 9 bases outside the gene matches. This CDR3 has 15 amino acids. CDR1 and CDR2 from the germline V gene are LNHDA and SQIVND (reference sequence). CDR3 sequence: CASSRQGIQRTEAFF. The CDR3 coding sequence is TGTGCCAGTAGTAGACAGGGGATCCAGAGGACTGAAGCTTTCTTT.

The CDR3 is CASTQLAGGAYEQYF. The CDR3 DNA reads TGTGCCAGCACTCAACTAGCGGGGGGGGCCTACGAGCAGTACTTC. This rearrangement joins TRBV6-5 to TRBJ2-7; 13 bases line up with TRBD2. The CDR3 is 15 amino acids. J was trimmed by 2 bases and V by 7 bases; bases with no gene match: 5. CDR1 is MNHEY and CDR2 is SVGAGI in the germline V gene.

This clone appeared once. This chain connects TRBV14 to TRBJ2-7, with TRBD2 matching over 7 bases. The CDR3 is 18 residues long. Unmatched junction bases numbered 16, after V lost 0 bases and J lost 5 bases. Germline CDR1 and CDR2: SGHDN and FVKESK. The CDR3 coding sequence is TGTGCCAGCAGCCAAGACTGCCCCCCCGCGACTAGCCACGACGAGCAGTACTTC. Translating gives CASSQDCPPATSHDEQYF. Complete variable domain (other parts from reference TRBV14 and TRBJ2-7): EAGVTQFPSHSVIEKGQTVTLRCDPISGHDNLYWYRRVMGKEIKFLLHFVKESKQDESGMPNNRFLAERTGGTYSTLKVQPAELEDSGVYFCASSQDCPPATSHDEQYFGPGTRLTVT.

This clone was recorded only once. The genes are TRBV30 and TRBJ1-6; TRBD1 matches at 9 bases. J was trimmed by 9 bases and V by 3 bases; bases with no gene match: 15. This CDR3 comprises 17 residues. Germline V gene sequence: CDR1 GTSNPN, CDR2 SVGIG (reference sequence). The CDR3 nucleotides are TGTGCCTGGAGGACGATTGCCGGGACAGGGATAAGTTCACCCCTCCACTTT. As protein: CAWRTIAGTGISSPLHF.

CDR3 DNA sequence: TGCGCCAGCAGCCAAGATAGTTCAGTAGCGCGTGGTGAGCAGTTCTTC. Translated: CASSQDSSVARGEQFF. This rearrangement joins TRBV4-3 to TRBJ2-1; a possible D gene is TRBD2 (5 bases). There are 16 residues in the CDR3. V was cut by 0 bases and J by 9 bases, with 18 bases left in between. The germline gives CDR1 LGHNA, CDR2 YSLEER.

V and J are TRBV25-1 and TRBJ1-5; D perhaps matches TRBD1 (6 bases). V lost 0 bases and J lost 6, with 9 bases in between. Germline V gives CDR1 MGHDK, CDR2 SYGVNS. The CDR3 has 14 amino acids. The CDR3, as DNA: TGTGCCAGCAGTGAATATACAGGGTTTCAGCCCCAGCATTTT. Protein sequence: CASSEYTGFQPQHF.

The sample holds one count of this clone. The chain uses TRBV27 and TRBJ2-1; 10 bases line up with TRBD2. The CDR3 extends over 17 amino acids. The germline V gene encodes CDR1 MNHEY and CDR2 SMNVEV (reference sequence). V shed 5 bases and J 4 bases; nucleotides not matched to a gene: 11. CDR3 amino acids: CASSPYIGTSDYNEQFF. DNA of the CDR3: TGTGCCAGCAGTCCCTACATCGGGACTAGCGATTACAATGAGCAGTTCTTC.

This chain links TRBV30 with TRBJ2-1, with 8 bases fitting TRBD2. Trimming at V came to 2 bases and at J to 9 bases, leaving 6 bases not matched to a gene. The length of the CDR3 is 13 residues. The germline CDR1 and CDR2 sequences are GTSNPN and SVGIG (reference sequence). This chain's CDR3 is CAWSWGLGAEQFF. CDR3 DNA: TGTGCCTGGAGTTGGGGACTAGGGGCTGAGCAGTTCTTC. Variable domain in full (rest from reference TRBV30 and TRBJ2-1): SQTIHQWPATLVQPVGSPLSLECTVEGTSNPNLYWYRQAAGRGLQLLFYSVGIGQISSEVPQNLSASRPQDRQFILSSKKLLLSDSGFYLCAWSWGLGAEQFFGPGTRLTVL.

This chain connects TRBV28 to TRBJ2-7; the D gene is possibly TRBD1 (6 bases). The germline V gene encodes CDR1 MDHEN and CDR2 SYDVKM. The CDR3 is 14 residues long. Trimming shortened V by 6 bases and J by 7 bases, and 19 bases separated the two germline ends. The CDR3 coding sequence is TGTGCCAGCAGGGGGGCAGGGGCCTTCTTGGAGCAGTACTTC. Protein: CASRGAGAFLEQYF.

V is TRBV6-6 and J is TRBJ1-1, with D tentatively TRBD1 (6 bases). The CDR3 is made up of 15 amino acids. Trimming shortened V by 2 bases and J by 5 bases, and 15 bases separated the two germline ends. Germline CDR1 and CDR2: MNHNY and SVGAGI (reference sequence). CDR3 DNA: TGTGCCAGCAGTTACGGCCTAACAGGGATAACTGAAGCTTTCTTT. Residues: CASSYGLTGITEAFF.

The chain carries TRBV15 and TRBJ2-2; D is possibly TRBD2 (7 bases). In germline, CDR1 is LNHNV, CDR2 YYDKDF (reference sequence). The V end was cut by 0 bases, the J end by 7 bases, with 15 bases between. The CDR3 totals 16 residues. CDR3 in amino acids: CATSRDLGGRIGELFF. Written as DNA, the CDR3 is TGTGCCACCAGCAGAGATTTGGGGGGGCGGATCGGGGAGCTGTTTTTT.